These T cell receptor beta chains were read from a single sample in a study of blood T cell dynamics during melanoma immunotherapy. Repertoires were generated with immunoSEQ multiplex PCR, while TCRdb's copy carries only in-frame clones and drops some. The table lists approximately 7,000 clones, about 78% of them singletons, with approximately 26% in the top ten. The material was blood, obtained from a patient treated with checkpoint blockade. The receptors were gathered from a human donor with melanoma. Both conserved end residues are part of each CDR3. D genes are given only for firm matches. Not all rows give a size; the values are once, few, many and, for expanded clones, a class.

>TRBV5-1|TRBD1|TRBJ1-4|.
TGCGCCAGCAGCGAGGGGACAGGGCGGGGTGAAAAACTGTTTTTT
CASSEGTGRGEKLFF
>TRBV7-8|.|TRBJ2-5|.
TGTGCCAGCAGCTTAGAGGTCGGGGAGACCCAGTACTTC
CASSLEVGETQYF
>TRBV7-9|.|TRBJ1-1|.
TGTGCCAGCAGCTCACAGGGAGGGGGCACTGAAGCTTTCTTT
CASSSQGGGTEAFF
>TRBV6-6|.|TRBJ1-1|few
TGTGCCAGCGTCGGAGGGGTGACTGAAGCTTTCTTT
CASVGGVTEAFF
>TRBV7-3|.|TRBJ2-5|.
TGTGCCAGCAGCTCCAGGAACCAAGAGACCCAGTACTTC
CASSSRNQETQYF
>TRBV6-1|.|TRBJ2-1|.
TGTGCCAGCAGTGGGGGATCATTGCGGGAGCAGTTCTTC
CASSGGSLREQFF
>TRBV27|.|TRBJ1-1|.
TGTGCCAGCAGTCCCATAGAAGGATTGAACACTGAAGCTTTCTTT
CASSPIEGLNTEAFF
>TRBV7-8|.|TRBJ2-3|.
TGTGCCAGCAGCTTAGGCCTGGGTTCCCTTTGGGGCACAGATACGCAGTATTTT
CASSLGLGSLWGTDTQYF
>TRBV5-6|TRBD1|TRBJ1-6|.
TGTGCCAGCAGCTCCCTAGGACAGGCCGATGGGTCACCCCTCCACTTT
CASSSLGQADGSPLHF
>TRBV29-1|TRBD2|TRBJ2-1|.
TGCAGCGTTGAATCTAGCGGGGCCTTTTACTCCTACAATGAGCAGTTCTTC
CSVESSGAFYSYNEQFF
>TRBV7-8|TRBD2|TRBJ2-7|.
TGTGCCAGCAGCTTATTAGCGGGGGGCCTCCTCCACGAGCAGTACTTC
CASSLLAGGLLHEQYF
>TRBV7-8|.|TRBJ2-7|once
TGTGCCAGCAGCCTAGAAGGATCTGGACAGTACGAGCAGTACTTC
CASSLEGSGQYEQYF
>TRBV19|TRBD2|TRBJ2-3|.
TGTGCCAGTAGTATAGGACTAGCGGGGACAGATACGCAGTATTTT
CASSIGLAGTDTQYF
>TRBV7-6|.|TRBJ2-1|.
TGTGCCAGCAGCTTAGAAGTAAAACTGGGCAATGAGCAGTTCTTC
CASSLEVKLGNEQFF
>TRBV6-5|.|TRBJ2-7|.
TGTGCCAGCAGTTACTCGATCAGGGGAGAGCAGTACTTC
CASSYSIRGEQYF
>TRBV19|TRBD2|TRBJ2-1|.
TGTGCCAGTAGTTCCCTCTCGGGAGGTTCCAATGAGCAGTTCTTC
CASSSLSGGSNEQFF
>TRBV7-6|.|TRBJ2-3|.
TGTGCCAGCAGCTCGGCAGGGCGGGGGCCCACAGATACGCAGTATTTT
CASSSAGRGPTDTQYF
>TRBV11-2|.|TRBJ1-1|medium-sized
TGTGCCAGCAGCTTAGTGGGGTTGCAGTGGGACACTGAAGCTTTCTTT
CASSLVGLQWDTEAFF
>TRBV7-6|.|TRBJ1-1|.
TGTGCCAGCAGCTTTGGGACTGAAGCTTTCTTT
CASSFGTEAFF
>TRBV6-5|.|TRBJ1-5|few
TGTGCCAGCAGTTACTCGAATCGAGGGAATCAGCCCCAGCATTTT
CASSYSNRGNQPQHF
>TRBV6-1|TRBD1|TRBJ1-2|.
TGTGCCAGCAACCAGGGGGGCGGCTACACCTTC
CASNQGGGYTF
>TRBV4-1|.|TRBJ1-2|few
TGCGCCAGCAGCCAATTACCCGGGACGACTAACTATGGCTACACCTTC
CASSQLPGTTNYGYTF
>TRBV30|.|TRBJ2-3|.
TGTGCCTGGACCCTACCGGGGCGGAGCCCCACAGATACGCAGTATTTT
CAWTLPGRSPTDTQYF
>TRBV5-1|TRBD1|TRBJ2-7|.
TGCGCCAGCAGCACAGAGGACAGGGGATTTGGGGAGCAGTACTTC
CASSTEDRGFGEQYF
>TRBV11-2|.|TRBJ1-6|.
TGTGCCAGCAGCTTCACACAGGGCAATTCACCCCTCCACTTT
CASSFTQGNSPLHF
>TRBV5-1|.|TRBJ1-3|.
TGCGCCAGCAGCGGGGGAGACAGCTCTGGAAACACCATATATTTT
CASSGGDSSGNTIYF
>TRBV30|.|TRBJ2-2|.
TGTGCCTGGAGTGTACGTCTAGGGCTAGGGGCCGGGGAGCTGTTTTTT
CAWSVRLGLGAGELFF
>TRBV7-3|.|TRBJ1-1|.
TGTGCCAGCAGCTTGGGGTTTAGGCTAAACACTGAAGCTTTCTTT
CASSLGFRLNTEAFF
>TRBV10-1|TRBD2|TRBJ2-1|once
TGCGCCAGCAGTTCTAGCGGGAGAGGGTACAATGAGCAGTTCTTC
CASSSSGRGYNEQFF
>TRBV9|.|TRBJ2-3|.
TGTGCCAGCAGCGTAGGGGTCACAGATACGCAGTATTTT
CASSVGVTDTQYF
>TRBV29-1|.|TRBJ2-3|.
TGCAGCGTTGAGGCGGGTACAGCCAGCACAGATACGCAGTATTTT
CSVEAGTASTDTQYF
>TRBV6-1|.|TRBJ2-7|few
TGTGCCAGCACAGGGTCAGGGGCTGAGCAGTACTTC
CASTGSGAEQYF
>TRBV5-1|TRBD2|TRBJ2-1|.
TGCGCCAGCAGCTCGGGACTAGCGGGGGGAGGGTACAATGAGCAGTTCTTC
CASSSGLAGGGYNEQFF
>TRBV27|TRBD1|TRBJ1-4|.
TGTGCCAGCAGTTTAGACAGGGGAGGAGAAAAACTGTTTTTT
CASSLDRGGEKLFF
>TRBV7-3|TRBD2|TRBJ2-1|.
TGTGCCAGCAGCTTAACGCCTGAACTAGCGATTGACGGTGAGCAGTTCTTC
CASSLTPELAIDGEQFF
>TRBV6-1|.|TRBJ1-3|once
TGTGCCAGCAGTGAAGGGGGGACAGGAAACACCATATATTTT
CASSEGGTGNTIYF
>TRBV6-6|.|TRBJ1-1|once
TGTGCCAGCAGTTTGTCGGGGGGGAAGGACACTGAAGCTTTCTTT
CASSLSGGKDTEAFF
>TRBV6-6|.|TRBJ1-5|few
TGTGCCAGCAGTTACTGGGGGAGTAATCAGCCCCAGCATTTT
CASSYWGSNQPQHF
>TRBV7-9|TRBD2|TRBJ2-1|.
TGTGCCACCATTCCTACCGGGACTAGCGGGAACAATGAGCAGTTCTTC
CATIPTGTSGNNEQFF
>TRBV7-9|.|TRBJ2-3|.
TGTGCCAGCAGCCAGAGTCGAGATACGCAGTATTTT
CASSQSRDTQYF
>TRBV11-1|TRBD1|TRBJ1-1|.
TGTGCCAGCAGCGAGCTGACAGGGGGTCTGAACACTGAAGCTTTCTTT
CASSELTGGLNTEAFF
>TRBV7-2|.|TRBJ1-5|.
TGTGCCAGCAGCTTATCTCCTGGGGATAATCAGCCCCAGCATTTT
CASSLSPGDNQPQHF
>TRBV6-5|.|TRBJ1-1|.
TGTGCCAGCAGTGTCACAGGTAACACTGAAGCTTTCTTT
CASSVTGNTEAFF
>TRBV7-2|TRBD1|TRBJ2-7|.
TGTGCCAGCAGCTCTCCCGGGACAGGGTGGTACGAGCAGTACTTC
CASSSPGTGWYEQYF
>TRBV29-1|TRBD1|TRBJ1-1|.
TGCAGCGTTCTTCAGGGGGCGAGGAGCACTGAAGCTTTCTTT
CSVLQGARSTEAFF